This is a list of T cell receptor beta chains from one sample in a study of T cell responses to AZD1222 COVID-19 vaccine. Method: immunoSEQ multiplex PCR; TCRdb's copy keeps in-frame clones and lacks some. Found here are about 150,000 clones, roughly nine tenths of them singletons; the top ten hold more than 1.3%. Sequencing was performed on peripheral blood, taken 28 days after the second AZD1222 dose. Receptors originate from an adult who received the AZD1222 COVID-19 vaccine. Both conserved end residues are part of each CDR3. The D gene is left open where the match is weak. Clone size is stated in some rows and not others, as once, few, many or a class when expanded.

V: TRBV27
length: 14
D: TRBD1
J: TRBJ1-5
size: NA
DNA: TGTGCCAGCAGTTTGAGTGCAGGGGGACAGCCCCAGCATTTT
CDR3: CASSLSAGGQPQHF

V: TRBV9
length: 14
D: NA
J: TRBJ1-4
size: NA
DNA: TGTGCCAGCAGCGTTACAGACTACTATGGAAAACTGTTTTTT
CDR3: CASSVTDYYGKLFF

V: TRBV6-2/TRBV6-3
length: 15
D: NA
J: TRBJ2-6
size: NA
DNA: TGTGCCAGCAGCCGACCCCCGCGAGGGGCCAACGTCCTGACTTTC
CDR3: CASSRPPRGANVLTF

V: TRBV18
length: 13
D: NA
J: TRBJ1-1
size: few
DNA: TGTGCCAGCTCATCACAAGTGAACACTGAAGCTTTCTTT
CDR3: CASSSQVNTEAFF

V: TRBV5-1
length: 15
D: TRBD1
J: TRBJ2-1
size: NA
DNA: TGCGCCAGCAGCTTGGATGGACAGGGGTACAATGAGCAGTTCTTC
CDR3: CASSLDGQGYNEQFF

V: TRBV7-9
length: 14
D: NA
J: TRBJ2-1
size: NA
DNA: TGTGCCAGCAGCTTGATAGAAACCTACAATGAGCAGTTCTTC
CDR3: CASSLIETYNEQFF

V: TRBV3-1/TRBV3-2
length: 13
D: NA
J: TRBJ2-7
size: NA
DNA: TGTGCCAGCAGCTTAGCGTTGGTTGACGAGCAGTACTTC
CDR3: CASSLALVDEQYF

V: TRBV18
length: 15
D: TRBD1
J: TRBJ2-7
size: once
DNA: TGTGCCAGCTCATCTCCGGGACAGGGGGACTACGAGCAGTACTTC
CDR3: CASSSPGQGDYEQYF

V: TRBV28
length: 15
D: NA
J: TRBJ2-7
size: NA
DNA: TGTGCCAGCAGTTTGGGGAAACAGGGATCGGGTGAGCAGTACTTC
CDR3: CASSLGKQGSGEQYF

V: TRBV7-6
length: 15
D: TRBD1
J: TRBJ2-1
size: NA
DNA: TGTGCCAGCAGCTATGGACAGGGTGGGGGCAATGAGCAGTTCTTC
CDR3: CASSYGQGGGNEQFF

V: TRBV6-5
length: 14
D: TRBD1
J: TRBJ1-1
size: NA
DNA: TGTGCCAGCAGCTTCGGACAGGCGACAGCCGAAGCTTTCTTT
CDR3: CASSFGQATAEAFF

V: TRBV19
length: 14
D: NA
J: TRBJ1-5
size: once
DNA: TGTGCCAGTAGTTTCAGACAGACGGAACAGCCCCAGCATTTT
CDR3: CASSFRQTEQPQHF

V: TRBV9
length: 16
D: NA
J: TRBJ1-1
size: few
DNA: TGTGCCAGCAGCGTAGACGGGTTGGGGGCAGAAAGTGCAGCTTTCTTT
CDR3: CASSVDGLGAESAAFF

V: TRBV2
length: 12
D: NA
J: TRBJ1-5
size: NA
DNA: TGTGCCAGCATGGGGGACGGTCAGCCCCAGCATTTT
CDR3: CASMGDGQPQHF

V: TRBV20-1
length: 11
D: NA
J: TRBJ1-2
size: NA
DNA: TGCAGTGCTAGACGATACTATGGCTACACCTTC
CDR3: CSARRYYGYTF

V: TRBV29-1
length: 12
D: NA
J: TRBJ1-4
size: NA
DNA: TGCAGCGTTGTTGGGACCAATGAAAAACTGTTTTTT
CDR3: CSVVGTNEKLFF

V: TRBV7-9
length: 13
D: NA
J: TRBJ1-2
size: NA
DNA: TGTGCCAGCAGCTTGGGCACTAACTATGGCTACACCTTC
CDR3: CASSLGTNYGYTF

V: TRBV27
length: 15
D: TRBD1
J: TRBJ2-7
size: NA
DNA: TGTGCCAGCAGTCGGGACAGGGGGTTTTACTACGAGCAGTACTTC
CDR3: CASSRDRGFYYEQYF

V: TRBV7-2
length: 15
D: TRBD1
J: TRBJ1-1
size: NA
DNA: TGTGCCAGCAGCTTAGTAACGGGACAGGGCACTGAAGCTTTCTTT
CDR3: CASSLVTGQGTEAFF

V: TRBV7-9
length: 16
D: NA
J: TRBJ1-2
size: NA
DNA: TGTGCCAGCAGCCCCGACGGGCTACAGGGTAGCTATGGCTACACCTTC
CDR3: CASSPDGLQGSYGYTF

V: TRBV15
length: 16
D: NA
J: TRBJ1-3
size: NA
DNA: TGTGCCACCAGCTTACAGACAGCGAGCTCTGGAAACACCATATATTTT
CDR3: CATSLQTASSGNTIYF

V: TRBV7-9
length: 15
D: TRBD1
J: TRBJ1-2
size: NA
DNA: TGTGCCAGCAGCTTAGGGGGACAGCTTAACTATGGCTACACCTTC
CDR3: CASSLGGQLNYGYTF

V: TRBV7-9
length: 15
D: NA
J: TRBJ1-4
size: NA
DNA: TGTGCCAGCAGCTCCCGGATGGTAGAGGGGGAAAAACTGTTTTTT
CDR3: CASSSRMVEGEKLFF

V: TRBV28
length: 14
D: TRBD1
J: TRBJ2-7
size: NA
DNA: TGTGCCAGCAGTTCACAGGGGTCCCTGACGGAGCAGTACTTC
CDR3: CASSSQGSLTEQYF

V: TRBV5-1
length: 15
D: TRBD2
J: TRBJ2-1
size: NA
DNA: TGCGCCAGCAGCTTGGGTCCGGGAGGGCCCTATGAGCAGTTCTTC
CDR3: CASSLGPGGPYEQFF

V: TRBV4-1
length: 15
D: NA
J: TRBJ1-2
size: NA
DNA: TGCGCCAGCAGCCAACCGACCCCGATAGAGGATGGCTACACCTTC
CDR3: CASSQPTPIEDGYTF

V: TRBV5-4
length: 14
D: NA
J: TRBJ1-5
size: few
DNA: TGTGCCACCAAGCCGGACTTGAGCAATCAGCCCCAGCATTTT
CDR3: CATKPDLSNQPQHF

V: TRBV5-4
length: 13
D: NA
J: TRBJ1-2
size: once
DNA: TGTGCCAGCACCCCTCAGGGGAACTATGGCTACACCTTC
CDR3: CASTPQGNYGYTF

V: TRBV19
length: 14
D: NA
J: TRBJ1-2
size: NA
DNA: TGTGCCAGTAGTATAGATCTCCGGCCGAATGGCTACACCTTC
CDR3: CASSIDLRPNGYTF

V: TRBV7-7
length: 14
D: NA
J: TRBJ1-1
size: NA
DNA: TGTGCCAGCAAGCTTTCGGTTGATGTCACTGAAGCTTTCTTT
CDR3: CASKLSVDVTEAFF

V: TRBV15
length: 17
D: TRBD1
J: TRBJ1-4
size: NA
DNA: TGTGCCACCAGCAGGGGCCCAGGGGGTGGGACTAATGAAAAACTGTTTTTT
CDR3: CATSRGPGGGTNEKLFF

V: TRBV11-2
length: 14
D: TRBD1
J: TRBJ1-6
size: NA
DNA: TGTGCCAGCACCTTGGACAGGGAGGCTGGACCCCTCCACTTT
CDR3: CASTLDREAGPLHF

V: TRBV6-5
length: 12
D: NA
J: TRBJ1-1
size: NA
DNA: TGTGCCAGCAGTTACACTATGGCTGAAGCTTTCTTT
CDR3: CASSYTMAEAFF

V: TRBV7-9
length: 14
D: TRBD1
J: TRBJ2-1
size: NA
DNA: TGTGCCAGCAGCCAGGACAGGGGACGTGGTGAGCAGTTCTTC
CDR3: CASSQDRGRGEQFF

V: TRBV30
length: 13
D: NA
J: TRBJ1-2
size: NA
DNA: TGTGCAACGACGCAGGGACTTAACTATGGCTACACCTTC
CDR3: CATTQGLNYGYTF

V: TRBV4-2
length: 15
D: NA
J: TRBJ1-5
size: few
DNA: TGTGCCAGCAGCCTTGGTGATAGGGACAATCAGCCCCAGCATTTT
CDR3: CASSLGDRDNQPQHF

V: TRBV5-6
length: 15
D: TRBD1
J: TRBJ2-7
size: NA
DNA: TGTGCCAGCAGACGCAGGCCAGGGGGTTCCTACGAGCAGTACTTC
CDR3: CASRRRPGGSYEQYF

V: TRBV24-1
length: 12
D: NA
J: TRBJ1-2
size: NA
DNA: TGTGCCACCAGTGATTTGATCCATGGCTACACCTTC
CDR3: CATSDLIHGYTF

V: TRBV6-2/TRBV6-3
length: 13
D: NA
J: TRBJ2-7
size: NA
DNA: TGTGCCAGCAGTTACCGGGTCTCCTACGAGCAGTACTTC
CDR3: CASSYRVSYEQYF

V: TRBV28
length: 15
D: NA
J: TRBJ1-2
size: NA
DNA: TGTGCCAGCAGTTTGTTGCCAGGGACCCTTGGTGGCTACACCTTC
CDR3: CASSLLPGTLGGYTF

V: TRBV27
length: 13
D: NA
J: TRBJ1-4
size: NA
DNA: TGTGCCAGCCGCTATGTTTACGGTGAAAAACTGTTTTTT
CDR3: CASRYVYGEKLFF

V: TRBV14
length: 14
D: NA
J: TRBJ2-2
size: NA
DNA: TGTGCCAGCAGCCAAGATTCGTTGGATGGGGAGCTGTTTTTT
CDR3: CASSQDSLDGELFF